This T cell receptor (beta chain) was retrieved from a study of cytomegalovirus exposure and HLA in healthy donors. Study-wide results and limits: Being productive about 87% or about 30% of the time was typical of most TCR beta V segments in an earlier analysis.

In regard to this clone: The antigen is unknown.

The PCR made use of 60 Vbeta and 13 Jbeta primers. Profiling relied on immunoSEQ multiplex PCR, and the TCRdb table lists in-frame clones only, not all of them. The sample shows under 130,000 clones, 60% to 70% of them seen only once. The TCR originated in a man under 40 in good health and CMV-seropositive. The specimen sequenced was PBMCs.

The CDR3: CASSRPGGRDSGNTIYF. CDR3 DNA sequence: TGCGCCAGCAGTCGTCCGGGGGGGCGGGACTCTGGAAACACCATATATTTT. This chain uses TRBV4-1 with TRBJ1-3; TRBD1 is a possible D gene (6 bases). Trimming took off 6 bases at V and 0 bases at J, with 18 bases between the two ends. The CDR3 covers 17 residues. Germline V CDR1 and CDR2: MGHRA, YSYEKL.